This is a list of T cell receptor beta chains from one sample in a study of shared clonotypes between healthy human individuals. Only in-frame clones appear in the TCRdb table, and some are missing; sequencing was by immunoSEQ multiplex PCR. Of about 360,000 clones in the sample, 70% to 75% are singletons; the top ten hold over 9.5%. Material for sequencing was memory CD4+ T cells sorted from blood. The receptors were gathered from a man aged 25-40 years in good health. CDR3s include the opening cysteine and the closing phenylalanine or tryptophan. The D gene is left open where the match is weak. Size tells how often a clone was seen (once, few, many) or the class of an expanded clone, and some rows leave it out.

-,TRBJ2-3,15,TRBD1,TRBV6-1,TGTGCCAGCAGTGTACCACAGGGGAGCACAGATACGCAGTATTTT,CASSVPQGSTDTQYF
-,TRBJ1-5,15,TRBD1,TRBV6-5,TGTGCCAGCAGCCCTGACAGGGCTAGCAATCAGCCCCAGCATTTT,CASSPDRASNQPQHF
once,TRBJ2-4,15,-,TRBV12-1,TGTGCCAGCAGCTCGACCCAGGGGGCTGGAAACATTCAGTACTTC,CASSSTQGAGNIQYF
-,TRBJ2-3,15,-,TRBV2,TGTGCCAGCAGGTTAGGGGCCGTCGATATCAGGTCGCAGTATTTT,CASRLGAVDIRSQYF
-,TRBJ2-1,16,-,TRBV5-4,TGTGCCAGCAGCCCGGGGGGCGAGAGCTCCTACAATGAGCAGTTCTTC,CASSPGGESSYNEQFF
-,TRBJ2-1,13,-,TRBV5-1,TGCGCCAGCAGCTTGGAACCGAGTAATGAGCAGTTCTTC,CASSLEPSNEQFF
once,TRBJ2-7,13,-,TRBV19,TGTGCCAGTAGTGCCCGGATCGGCGACGAGCAGTACTTC,CASSARIGDEQYF
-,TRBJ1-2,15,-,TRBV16,TGTGCCAGCAGCCAATCGGTCAGGCAGACCTATGGCTACACCTTC,CASSQSVRQTYGYTF
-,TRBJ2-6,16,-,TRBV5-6,TGTGCCAGCAGCTTGGGGCTGATCTCTGGGGCCAACGTCCTGACTTTC,CASSLGLISGANVLTF
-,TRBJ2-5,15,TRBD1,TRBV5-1,TGCGCCAGCAGCTTGATTGGGACAGGGCAAGAGACCCAGTACTTC,CASSLIGTGQETQYF
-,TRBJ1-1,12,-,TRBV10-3,TGTGCCATCAGTGAAACGGGACGCTCAGCTTTCTTT,CAISETGRSAFF
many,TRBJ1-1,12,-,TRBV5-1,TGCGCCAGCAGCTTGAATTACGGTGAAGCTTTCTTT,CASSLNYGEAFF
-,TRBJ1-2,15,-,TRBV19,TGTGCCAGTAGTGTCACAGGGATCCAGGGCTATGGCTACACCTTC,CASSVTGIQGYGYTF
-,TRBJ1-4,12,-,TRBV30,TGTGCCTGTCGACAGGCAGAAGAAAAACTGTTTTTT,CACRQAEEKLFF
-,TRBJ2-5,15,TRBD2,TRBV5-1,TGCGCCAGCAGCTTGGGGACTAGGGGTGGAGAGACCCAGTACTTC,CASSLGTRGGETQYF
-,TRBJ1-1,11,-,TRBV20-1,TGCAGTGCTACGAGGCAGACTGAAGCTTTCTTT,CSATRQTEAFF
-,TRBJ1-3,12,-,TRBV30,TGTGCCTGGAGTACCCCACCGAACACCATATATTTT,CAWSTPPNTIYF
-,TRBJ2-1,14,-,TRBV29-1,TGCAGCGCGGTCGTTGGGGCTTCCTACAATGAGCAGTTCTTC,CSAVVGASYNEQFF
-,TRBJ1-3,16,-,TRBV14,TGTGCCAGCAGCCAAGATTGGACACTCTCTGGAAACACCATATATTTT,CASSQDWTLSGNTIYF
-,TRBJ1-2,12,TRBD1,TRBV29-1,TGCAGCGCTACGGACAGGGGGCTCGGCTACACCTTC,CSATDRGLGYTF
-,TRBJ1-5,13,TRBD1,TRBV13,TGTGCCAGCAGCCGACAGGGTATTCGGCCCCAGCATTTT,CASSRQGIRPQHF
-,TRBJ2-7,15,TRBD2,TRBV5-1,TGCGCCAGCAGCTTGGCACTAGCGGGAGCCCACGAGCAGTACTTC,CASSLALAGAHEQYF
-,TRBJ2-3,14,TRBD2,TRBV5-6,TGTGCCAGCAGCCTCCTAGCGGGAGCTCTCACGCAGTATTTT,CASSLLAGALTQYF
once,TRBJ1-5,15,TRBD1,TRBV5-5,TGTGCCAGCAGCTTGTTTGGGACAGGGAATCAGCCCCAGCATTTT,CASSLFGTGNQPQHF
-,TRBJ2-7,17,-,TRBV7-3,TGTGCCAGCAGTAAATCCGGGGGCCGCCCCGCCCCCTACGAGCAGTACTTC,CASSKSGGRPAPYEQYF
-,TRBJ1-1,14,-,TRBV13,TGTGCCAGCAGCCCACAATTTGGGGACACTGAAGCTTTCTTT,CASSPQFGDTEAFF
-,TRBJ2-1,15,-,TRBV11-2,TGTGCCAGCAGCTTATTCGCGGGGCGACACAATGAGCAGTTCTTC,CASSLFAGRHNEQFF
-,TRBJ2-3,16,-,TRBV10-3,TGTGCCATCAGTGACCGGAAGGGGCTGGGGACAGATACGCAGTATTTT,CAISDRKGLGTDTQYF
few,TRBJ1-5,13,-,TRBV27,TGTGCCAGCAGTTTTGTCAGGGATCAGCCCCAGCATTTT,CASSFVRDQPQHF
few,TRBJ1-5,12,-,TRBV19,TGTGCCAGTATGACTTCCAATCAGCCCCAGCATTTT,CASMTSNQPQHF
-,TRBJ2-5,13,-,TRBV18,TGTGCCAGCTCACCAGGACTTCAAGAGACCCAGTACTTC,CASSPGLQETQYF
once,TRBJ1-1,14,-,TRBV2,TGTGCCAGCAACCCTAGGCTTATGAACACTGAAGCTTTCTTT,CASNPRLMNTEAFF
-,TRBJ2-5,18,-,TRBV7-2,TGTGCCAGCAGCTTAGTCTATGGGGGTAGTGTACTACAAGAGACCCAGTACTTC,CASSLVYGGSVLQETQYF
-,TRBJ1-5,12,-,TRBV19,TGTGCCAGTAGTATAGTTTATGGGCCCCAGCATTTT,CASSIVYGPQHF
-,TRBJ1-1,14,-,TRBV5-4,TGTGCCAGCCTGACAGGCCCAATGAACACTGAAGCTTTCTTT,CASLTGPMNTEAFF